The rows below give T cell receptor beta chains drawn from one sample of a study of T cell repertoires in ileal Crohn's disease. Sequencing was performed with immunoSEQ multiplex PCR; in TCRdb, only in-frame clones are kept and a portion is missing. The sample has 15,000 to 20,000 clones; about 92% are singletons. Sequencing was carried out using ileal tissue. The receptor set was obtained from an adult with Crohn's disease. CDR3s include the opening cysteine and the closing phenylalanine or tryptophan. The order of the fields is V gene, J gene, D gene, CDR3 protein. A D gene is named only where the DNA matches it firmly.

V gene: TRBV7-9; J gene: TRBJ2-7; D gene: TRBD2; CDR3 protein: CASSVEGLAGVEQYF
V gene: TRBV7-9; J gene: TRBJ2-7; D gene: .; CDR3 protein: CASSDRLAYEQYF
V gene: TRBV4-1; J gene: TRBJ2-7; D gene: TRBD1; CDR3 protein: CASSQETGRAYEQYF
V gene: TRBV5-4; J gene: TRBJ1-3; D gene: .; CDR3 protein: CASSQGFRNTIYF
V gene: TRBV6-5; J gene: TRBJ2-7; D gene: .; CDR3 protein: CASSYSGQGSHEQYF
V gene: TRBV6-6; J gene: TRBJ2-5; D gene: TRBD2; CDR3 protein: CASRRGREAQETQYF
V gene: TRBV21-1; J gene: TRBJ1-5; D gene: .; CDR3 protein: CASSKASAGNGNQPQHF
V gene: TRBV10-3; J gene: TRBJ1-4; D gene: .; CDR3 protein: CAIKGGSAEGKLFF
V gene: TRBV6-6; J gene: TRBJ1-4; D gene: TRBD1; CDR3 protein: CASSTRGRGEEKLFF
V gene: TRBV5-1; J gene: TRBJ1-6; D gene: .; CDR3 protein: CASRTDPNSPLHF
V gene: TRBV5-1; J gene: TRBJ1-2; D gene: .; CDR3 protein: CASRATGNYGYTF
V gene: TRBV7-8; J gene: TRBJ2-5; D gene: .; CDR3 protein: CASSPAPDQETQYF
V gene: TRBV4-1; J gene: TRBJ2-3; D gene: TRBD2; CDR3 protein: CASSQDLAGTDTQYF
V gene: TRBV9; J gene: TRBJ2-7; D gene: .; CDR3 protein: CASSDKWQGGEQYF
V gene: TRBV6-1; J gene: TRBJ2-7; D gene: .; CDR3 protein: CASSEVGHTYEQYF
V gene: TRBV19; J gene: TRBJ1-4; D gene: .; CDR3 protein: CASSIGPLARDNEKLFF
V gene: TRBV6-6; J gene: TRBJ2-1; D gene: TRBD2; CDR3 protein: CASSWDGGLYNEQFF
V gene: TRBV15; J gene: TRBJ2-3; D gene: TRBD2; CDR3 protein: CATSRDGILAGAPEDTQYF
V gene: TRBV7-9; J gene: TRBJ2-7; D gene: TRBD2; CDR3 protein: CASSQDPSGGAIYEQYF
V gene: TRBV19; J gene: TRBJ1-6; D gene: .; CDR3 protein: CASSIPDRALHF
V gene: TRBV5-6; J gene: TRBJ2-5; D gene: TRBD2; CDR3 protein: CASSFAVTSGETQYF
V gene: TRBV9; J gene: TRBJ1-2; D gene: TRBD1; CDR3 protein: CASSSGQGWYGYTF
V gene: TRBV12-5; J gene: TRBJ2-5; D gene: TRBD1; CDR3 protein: CASGLTGIGETQYF
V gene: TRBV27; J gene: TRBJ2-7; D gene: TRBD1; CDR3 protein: CASSSPGQGEQYF
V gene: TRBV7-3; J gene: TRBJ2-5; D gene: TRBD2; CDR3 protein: CASSRTSGGQETQYF
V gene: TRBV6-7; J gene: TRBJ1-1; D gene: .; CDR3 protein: CASSYSGGLVVINYTEAFF
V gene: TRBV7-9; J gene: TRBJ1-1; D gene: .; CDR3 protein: CASSATGTEAFF
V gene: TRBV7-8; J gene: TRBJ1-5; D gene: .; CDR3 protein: CASSLDRRQPQHF
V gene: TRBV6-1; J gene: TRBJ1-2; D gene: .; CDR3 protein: CASSPRDSRRGYTF
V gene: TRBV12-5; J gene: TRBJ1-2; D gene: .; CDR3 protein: CASGLPKYGYTF
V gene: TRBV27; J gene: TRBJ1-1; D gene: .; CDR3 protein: CASSLFPGNTEAFF
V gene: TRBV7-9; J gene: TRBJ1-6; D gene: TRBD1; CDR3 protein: CASRLQGTNSPLHF
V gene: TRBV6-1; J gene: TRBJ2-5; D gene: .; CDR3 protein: CASGTGTETQYF
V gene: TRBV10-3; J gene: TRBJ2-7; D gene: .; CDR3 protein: CASNQGKPYEQYF
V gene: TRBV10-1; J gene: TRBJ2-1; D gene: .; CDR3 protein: CASHPGSGRFPGRRFF
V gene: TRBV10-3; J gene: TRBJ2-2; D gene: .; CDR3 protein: CAISEDSRGTTGELFF
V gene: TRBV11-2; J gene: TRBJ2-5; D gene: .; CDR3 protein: CASSLEAPQYF
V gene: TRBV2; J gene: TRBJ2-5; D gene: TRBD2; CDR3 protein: CASSQLTSGGMAETQYF
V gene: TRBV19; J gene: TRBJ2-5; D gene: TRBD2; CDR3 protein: CASSIGLAGGQETQYF
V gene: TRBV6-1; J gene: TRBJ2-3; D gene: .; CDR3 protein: CASSNSGAPDTQYF
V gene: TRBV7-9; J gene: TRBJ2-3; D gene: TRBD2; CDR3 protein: CASSNSGGTDTQYF